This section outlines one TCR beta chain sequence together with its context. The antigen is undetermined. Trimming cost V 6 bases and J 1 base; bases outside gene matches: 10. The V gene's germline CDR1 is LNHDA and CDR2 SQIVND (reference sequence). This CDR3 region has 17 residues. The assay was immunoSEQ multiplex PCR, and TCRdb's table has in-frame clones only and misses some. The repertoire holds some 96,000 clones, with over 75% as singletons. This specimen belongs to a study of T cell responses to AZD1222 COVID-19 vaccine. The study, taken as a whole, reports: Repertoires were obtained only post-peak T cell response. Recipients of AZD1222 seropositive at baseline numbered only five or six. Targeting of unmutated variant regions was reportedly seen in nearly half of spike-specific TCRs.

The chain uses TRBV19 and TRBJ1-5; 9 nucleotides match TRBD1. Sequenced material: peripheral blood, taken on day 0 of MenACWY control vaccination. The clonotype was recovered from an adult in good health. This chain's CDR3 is CASRPYSGTGSNQPQHF. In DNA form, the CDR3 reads TGTGCCAGTAGGCCCTATTCCGGGACAGGGAGCAATCAGCCCCAGCATTTT.